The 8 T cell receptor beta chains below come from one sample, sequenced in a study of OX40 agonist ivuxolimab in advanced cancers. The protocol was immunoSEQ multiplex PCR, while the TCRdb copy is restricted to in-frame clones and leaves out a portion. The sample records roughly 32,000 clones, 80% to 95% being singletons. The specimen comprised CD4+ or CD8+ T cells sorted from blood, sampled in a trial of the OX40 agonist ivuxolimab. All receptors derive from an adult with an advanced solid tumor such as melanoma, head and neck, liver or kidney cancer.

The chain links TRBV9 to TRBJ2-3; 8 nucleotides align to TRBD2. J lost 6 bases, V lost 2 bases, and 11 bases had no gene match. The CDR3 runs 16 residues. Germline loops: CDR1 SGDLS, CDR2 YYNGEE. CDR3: CASSVGAGANEDTQYF. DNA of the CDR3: TGTGCCAGCAGCGTGGGAGCGGGAGCGAACGAGGATACGCAGTATTTT.

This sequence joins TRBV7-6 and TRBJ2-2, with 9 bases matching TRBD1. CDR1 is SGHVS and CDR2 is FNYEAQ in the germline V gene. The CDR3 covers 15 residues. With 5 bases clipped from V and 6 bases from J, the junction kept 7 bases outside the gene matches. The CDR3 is CASSKGQGGSGELFF. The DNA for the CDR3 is TGTGCCAGCAGCAAGGGACAGGGAGGCTCCGGGGAGCTGTTTTTT.

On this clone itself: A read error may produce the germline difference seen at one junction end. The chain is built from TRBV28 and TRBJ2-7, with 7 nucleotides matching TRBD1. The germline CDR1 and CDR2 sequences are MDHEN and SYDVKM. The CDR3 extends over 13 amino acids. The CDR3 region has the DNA TGTGCCAGCAGTTCAACCGGGACAGTACGCCCGGAATTC. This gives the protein CASSSTGTVRPEF.

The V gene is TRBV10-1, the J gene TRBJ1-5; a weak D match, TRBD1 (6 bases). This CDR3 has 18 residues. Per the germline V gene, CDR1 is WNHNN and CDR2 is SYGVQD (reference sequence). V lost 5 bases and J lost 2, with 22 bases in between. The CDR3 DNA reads TGCGCCAGCAGTAAAACAGGGATCCCCGATCGAGGCAATCAGCCCCAGCATTTT. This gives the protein CASSKTGIPDRGNQPQHF.

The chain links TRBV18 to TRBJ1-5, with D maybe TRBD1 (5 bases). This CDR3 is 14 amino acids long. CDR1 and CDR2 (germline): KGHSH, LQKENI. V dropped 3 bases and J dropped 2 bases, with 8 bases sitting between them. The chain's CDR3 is CASSPGDGNQPQHF. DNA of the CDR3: TGTGCCAGCTCACCGGGGGACGGCAATCAGCCCCAGCATTTT. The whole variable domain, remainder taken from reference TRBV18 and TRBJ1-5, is NAGVMQNPRHLVRRRGQEARLRCSPMKGHSHVYWYRQLPEEGLKFMVYLQKENIIDESGMPKERFSAEFPKEGPSILRIQQVVRGDSAAYFCASSPGDGNQPQHFGDGTRLSIL.

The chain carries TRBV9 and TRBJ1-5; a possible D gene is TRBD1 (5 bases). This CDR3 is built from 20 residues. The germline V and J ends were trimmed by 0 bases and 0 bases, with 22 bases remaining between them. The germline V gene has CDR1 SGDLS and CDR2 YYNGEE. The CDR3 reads CASSVDSPGPLIYSNQPQHF. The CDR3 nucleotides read TGTGCCAGCAGCGTAGACTCCCCGGGGCCGTTAATTTATAGCAATCAGCCCCAGCATTTT.

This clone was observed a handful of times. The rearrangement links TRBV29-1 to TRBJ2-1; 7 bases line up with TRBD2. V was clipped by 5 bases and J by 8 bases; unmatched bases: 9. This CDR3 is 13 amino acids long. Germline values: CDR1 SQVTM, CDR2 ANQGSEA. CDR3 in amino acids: CSVWEGTRDEQFF. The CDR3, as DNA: TGCAGCGTTTGGGAGGGTACTAGAGATGAGCAGTTCTTC.

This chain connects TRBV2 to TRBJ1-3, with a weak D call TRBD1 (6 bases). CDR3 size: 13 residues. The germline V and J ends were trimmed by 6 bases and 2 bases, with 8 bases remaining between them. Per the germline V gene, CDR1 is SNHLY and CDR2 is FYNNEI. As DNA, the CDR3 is TGTGCCAGCAGGGAGGGGGCTGGAAACACCATATATTTT. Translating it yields CASREGAGNTIYF.